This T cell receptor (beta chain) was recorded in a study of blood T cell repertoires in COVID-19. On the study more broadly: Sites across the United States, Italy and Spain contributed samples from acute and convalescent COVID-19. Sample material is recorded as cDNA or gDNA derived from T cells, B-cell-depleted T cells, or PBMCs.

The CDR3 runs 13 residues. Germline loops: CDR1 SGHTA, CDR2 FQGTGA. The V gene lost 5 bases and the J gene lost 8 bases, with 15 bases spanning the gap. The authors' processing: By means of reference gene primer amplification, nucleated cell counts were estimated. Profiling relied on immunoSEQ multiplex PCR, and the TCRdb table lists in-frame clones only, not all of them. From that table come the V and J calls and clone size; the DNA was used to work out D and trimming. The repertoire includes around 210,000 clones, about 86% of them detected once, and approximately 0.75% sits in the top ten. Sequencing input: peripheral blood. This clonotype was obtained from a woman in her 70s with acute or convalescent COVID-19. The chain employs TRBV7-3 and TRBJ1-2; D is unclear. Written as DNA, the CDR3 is TGTGCCAGCAGCCCAAGGGCGGGATACGGCTACACCTTC. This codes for CASSPRAGYGYTF.